This entry describes one T cell receptor beta chain. Its antigen is not identified. Unmatched junction bases numbered 8, after V lost 3 bases and J lost 3 bases. The germline CDR1 and CDR2 sequences are SGDLS and YYNGEE. The CDR3 spans 15 residues. TCRdb's copy holds only in-frame clones and misses some; the assay was immunoSEQ multiplex PCR. The table records 55,000 to 85,000 clones, approximately 80% of them present only once. The data were taken from a study of OX40 agonist ivuxolimab in advanced cancers. Study overall: Aged roughly 20 to 79 with a mean of approximately 57 years, they were approximately 79% male. Two cutaneous melanoma patients and one hepatocellular carcinoma patient, three in all, had partial responses.

General study findings and limits: Clonal expansion was seen in CD4+ and CD8+ blood T cells by week 6 at 0.1 to 3.0 mg/kg. Some patients without response likewise showed low normalized clonal expansion.

The V and J genes are TRBV9 and TRBJ1-1; 7 positions agree with TRBD1. This receptor was identified in an adult with an advanced solid tumor such as melanoma, head and neck, liver or kidney cancer. The sequences come from CD4+ or CD8+ T cells sorted from blood, collected in a trial of the OX40 agonist ivuxolimab. CDR3: CASSATGTGHTEAFF. DNA of the CDR3: TGTGCCAGCAGCGCGACAGGGACGGGGCACACTGAAGCTTTCTTT.